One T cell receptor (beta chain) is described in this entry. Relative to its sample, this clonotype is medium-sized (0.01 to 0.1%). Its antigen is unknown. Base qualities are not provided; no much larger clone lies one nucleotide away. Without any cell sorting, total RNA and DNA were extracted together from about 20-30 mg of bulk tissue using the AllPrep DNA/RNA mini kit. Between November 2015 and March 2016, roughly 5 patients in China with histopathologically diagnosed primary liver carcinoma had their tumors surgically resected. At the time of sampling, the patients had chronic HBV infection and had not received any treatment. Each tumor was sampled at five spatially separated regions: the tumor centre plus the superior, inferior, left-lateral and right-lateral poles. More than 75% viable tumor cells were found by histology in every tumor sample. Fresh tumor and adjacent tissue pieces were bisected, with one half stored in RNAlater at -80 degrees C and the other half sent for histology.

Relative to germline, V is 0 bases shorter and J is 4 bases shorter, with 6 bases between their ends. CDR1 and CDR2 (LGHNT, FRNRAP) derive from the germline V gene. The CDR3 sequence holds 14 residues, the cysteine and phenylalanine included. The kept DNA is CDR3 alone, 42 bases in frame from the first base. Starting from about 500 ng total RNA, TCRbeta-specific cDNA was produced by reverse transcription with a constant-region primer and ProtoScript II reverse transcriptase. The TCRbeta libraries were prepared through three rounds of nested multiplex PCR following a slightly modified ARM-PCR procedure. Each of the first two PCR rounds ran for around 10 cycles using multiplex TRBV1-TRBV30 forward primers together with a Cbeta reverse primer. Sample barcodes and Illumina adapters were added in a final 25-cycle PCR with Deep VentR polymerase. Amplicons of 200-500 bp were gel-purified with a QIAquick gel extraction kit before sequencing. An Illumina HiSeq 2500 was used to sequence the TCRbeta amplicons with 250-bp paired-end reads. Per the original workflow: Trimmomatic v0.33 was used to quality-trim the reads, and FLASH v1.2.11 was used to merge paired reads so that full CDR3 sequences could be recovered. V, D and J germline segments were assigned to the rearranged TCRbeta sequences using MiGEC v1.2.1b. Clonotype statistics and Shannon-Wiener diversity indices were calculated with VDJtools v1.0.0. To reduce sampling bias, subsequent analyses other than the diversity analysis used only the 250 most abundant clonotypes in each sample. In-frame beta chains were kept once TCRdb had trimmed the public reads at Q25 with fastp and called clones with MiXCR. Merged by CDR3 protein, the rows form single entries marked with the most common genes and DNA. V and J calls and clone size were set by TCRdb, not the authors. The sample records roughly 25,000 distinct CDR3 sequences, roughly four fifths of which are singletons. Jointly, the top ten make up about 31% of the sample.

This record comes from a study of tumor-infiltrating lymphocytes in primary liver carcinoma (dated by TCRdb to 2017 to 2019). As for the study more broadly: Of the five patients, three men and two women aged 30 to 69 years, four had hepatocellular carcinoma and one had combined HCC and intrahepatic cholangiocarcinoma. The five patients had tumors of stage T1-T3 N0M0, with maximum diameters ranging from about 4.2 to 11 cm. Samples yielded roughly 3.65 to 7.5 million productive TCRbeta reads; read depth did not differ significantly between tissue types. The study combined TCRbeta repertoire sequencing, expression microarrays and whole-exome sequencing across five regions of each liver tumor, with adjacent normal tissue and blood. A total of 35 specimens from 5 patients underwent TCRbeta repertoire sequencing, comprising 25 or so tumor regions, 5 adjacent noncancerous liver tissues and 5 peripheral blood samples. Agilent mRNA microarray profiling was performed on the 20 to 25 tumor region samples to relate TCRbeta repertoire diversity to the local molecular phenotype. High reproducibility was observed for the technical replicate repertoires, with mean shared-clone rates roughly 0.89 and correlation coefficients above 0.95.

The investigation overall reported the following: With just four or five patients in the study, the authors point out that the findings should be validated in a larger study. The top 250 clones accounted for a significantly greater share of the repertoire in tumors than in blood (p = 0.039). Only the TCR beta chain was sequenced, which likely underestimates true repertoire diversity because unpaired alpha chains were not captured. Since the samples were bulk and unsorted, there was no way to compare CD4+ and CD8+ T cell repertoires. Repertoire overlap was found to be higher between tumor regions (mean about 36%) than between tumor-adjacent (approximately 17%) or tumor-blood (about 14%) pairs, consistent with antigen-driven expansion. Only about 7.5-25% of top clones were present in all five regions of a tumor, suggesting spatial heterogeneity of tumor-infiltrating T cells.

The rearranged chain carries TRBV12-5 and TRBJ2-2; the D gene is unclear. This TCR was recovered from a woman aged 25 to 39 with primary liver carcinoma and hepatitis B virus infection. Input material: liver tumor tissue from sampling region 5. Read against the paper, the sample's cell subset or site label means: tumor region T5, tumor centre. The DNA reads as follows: TGTGCTAGTGGTTTGGTACCCTTCACCGGGGAGCTGTTTTTT. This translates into CASGLVPFTGELFF.